This record concerns one T cell receptor beta chain sequence. This clonotype was recorded once. Its antigen target is currently unknown. At one of its ends the junction is not consistent with the germline gene, which may arise from a read error. The time point label for this specimen denotes: persistent/refractory GD, antithyroid drugs over 5 years with positive TRAb. RNA was extracted from PBMCs in TRIzol for both TCR sequencing and RNA sequencing. Graves' disease was diagnosed according to American Thyroid Association guidelines. Patients were recruited from an endocrinology department in Xi'an, China. Each patient gave approximately 9.7 milliliters of peripheral blood, collected in an EDTA anticoagulant tube. Ficoll Paque Plus density gradient separation was used to isolate PBMCs, and no further T cell sorting was done. RNA quality was checked with an Agilent 2100 Bioanalyzer and agarose gel, and concentration with a NanoDrop 2000.

The data originate from a study of regulatory T cells in long-lasting Graves disease (dated by TCRdb to the early 2020s). Regarding the study in general: Persistent Graves' disease was defined as antithyroid drug treatment for over 5 years with persistently positive TSH receptor autoantibodies. Persistent Graves' disease patients were compared with newly diagnosed Graves' disease patients by peripheral blood TCR sequencing and RNA sequencing. The study was registered as a clinical trial and conducted in China. A total of about 33 samples underwent TCR sequencing, from about 13 patients with persistent Graves' disease and approximately 20 patients with newly diagnosed Graves' disease. In the clinical cohort, patients with persistent Graves' disease had used antithyroid drugs for an average of around ten years.

Paper-wide results and their limitations: The small sample size was acknowledged by the authors as a limitation that may reduce accuracy. Only peripheral blood was studied, because thyroid tissue, the primary lesion, was inaccessible. Compared with newly diagnosed patients, patients with persistent Graves' disease had lower TCR Shannon entropy and fewer highly expanded clones, which suggests clonal expansion. More public clonotypes were shared among persistent patients (roughly 2,900) than among newly diagnosed patients (over 900). Sequencing and analysis were restricted to the TCR beta chain. Preferential use of TRBV28, TRBJ1-2 and TRBJ2-5 was observed in persistent disease, whereas TRBV20-1 and TRBJ2-1 were favored in newly diagnosed disease.

Reading from cysteine to phenylalanine, the CDR3 counts 15 amino acids. The entry retains the CDR3 DNA only, 45 bases that are in frame from base 1. Taken from the germline V gene, the CDR1 and CDR2 loops are MRHNA and SNTAGT. The protocol used for the library was multiplex PCR. Sequenced on an Illumina HiSeq 4000. TCR beta libraries were built with iRepertoire HTBI primers and Arm-PCR amplification of CDR3 regions. Before sequencing, the PCR products went through gel purification. Under the source paper's analysis protocol: Gene usage analysis of CDR3 amino acid clonotypes used the roughly 60 TRBV and 11 to 15 TRBJ segments found across samples. COPE and FqMerger were used to merge filtered high-quality paired reads into contigs. BLAST was used to align contigs to IMGT TRBV, TRBD and TRBJ reference genes, and CDR3 was defined according to IMGT. Highly expanded clones were defined as clonotypes with a frequency above 0.1%. Shannon entropy was used to measure repertoire diversity, and the Gini coefficient was used to measure V-J evenness. Public clonotypes were defined as clonotypes shared by more than one individual. TCRdb trimmed public reads at Q25 via fastp, called clones via MiXCR and kept in-frame beta chains. Identical CDR3 proteins give one entry, which carries the most common genes and DNA. The V and J calls were not made by the authors but by TCRdb's processing. This sample gives a few hundred thousand distinct CDR3 sequences in total; 20% to 25% of them show up just once. The top ten hold around 24% of the sample.

The TCR sequence derives from a female donor with Graves disease. The sample consisted of peripheral blood mononuclear cells (PBMCs), taken when the disease was refractory, from a patient treated with antithyroid drugs. The chain employs TRBV6-4 and TRBJ2-5, and the D gene may be TRBD2, 6 bases matching. For the CDR3, the sequence is CASSYGGGHQGTQYF. The nucleotides are TGTGCCAGCAGTTATGGGGGAGGTCACCAAGGGACCCAGTACTTC.